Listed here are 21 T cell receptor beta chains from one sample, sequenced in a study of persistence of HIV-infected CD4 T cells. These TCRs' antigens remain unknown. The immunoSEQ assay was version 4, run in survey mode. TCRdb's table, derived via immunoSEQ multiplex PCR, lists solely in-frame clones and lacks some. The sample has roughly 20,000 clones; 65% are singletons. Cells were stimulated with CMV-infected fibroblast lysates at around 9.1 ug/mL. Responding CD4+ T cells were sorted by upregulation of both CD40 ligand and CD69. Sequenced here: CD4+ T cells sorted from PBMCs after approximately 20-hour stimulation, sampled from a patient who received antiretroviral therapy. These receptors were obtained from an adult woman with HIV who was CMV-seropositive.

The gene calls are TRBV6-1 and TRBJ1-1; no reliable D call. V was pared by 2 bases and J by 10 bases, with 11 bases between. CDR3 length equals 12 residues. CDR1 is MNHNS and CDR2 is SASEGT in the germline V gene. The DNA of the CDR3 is TGTGCCAGCAGTGAAAGCAACTTGGGAGCTTTCTTT. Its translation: CASSESNLGAFF.

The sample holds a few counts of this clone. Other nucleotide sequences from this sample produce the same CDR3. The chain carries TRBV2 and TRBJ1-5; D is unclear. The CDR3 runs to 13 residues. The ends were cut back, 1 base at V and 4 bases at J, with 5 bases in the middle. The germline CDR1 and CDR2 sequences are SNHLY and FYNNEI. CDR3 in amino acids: CASSEDLNQPQHF. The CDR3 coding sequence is TGTGCCAGCAGTGAAGACCTGAATCAGCCCCAGCATTTT.

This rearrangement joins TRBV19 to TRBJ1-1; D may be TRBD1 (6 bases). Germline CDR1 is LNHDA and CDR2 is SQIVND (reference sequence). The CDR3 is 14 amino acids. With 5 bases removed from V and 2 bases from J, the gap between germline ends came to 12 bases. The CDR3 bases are TGTGCCAGTAGTGTTTACAGGGACAACACTGAAGCTTTCTTT. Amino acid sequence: CASSVYRDNTEAFF.

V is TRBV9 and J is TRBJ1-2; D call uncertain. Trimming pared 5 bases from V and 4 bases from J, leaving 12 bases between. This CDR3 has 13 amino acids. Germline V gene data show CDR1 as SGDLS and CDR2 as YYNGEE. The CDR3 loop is CASSFGELYGYTF. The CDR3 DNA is TGTGCCAGCAGTTTCGGGGAACTCTATGGCTACACCTTC.

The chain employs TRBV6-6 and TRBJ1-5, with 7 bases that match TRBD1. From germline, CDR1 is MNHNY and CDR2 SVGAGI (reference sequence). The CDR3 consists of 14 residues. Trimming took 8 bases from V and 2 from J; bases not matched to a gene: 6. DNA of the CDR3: TGTGCCAGCGGGAACAGGGGTGGCAATCAGCCCCAGCATTTT. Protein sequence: CASGNRGGNQPQHF.

This chain's CDR3 is CAISDTGGYSPLHF. CDR3 nucleotides: TGTGCCATCAGCGATACAGGGGGCTACTCACCCCTCCACTTT. J is TRBJ1-6 and V is TRBV10-3, with 9 bases fitting TRBD1. Germline V lookup: CDR1 ENHRY, CDR2 SYGVKD. V lost 6 bases to trimming and J lost 10 bases; unmatched junction nucleotides: 7. The length of the CDR3 is 14 residues.

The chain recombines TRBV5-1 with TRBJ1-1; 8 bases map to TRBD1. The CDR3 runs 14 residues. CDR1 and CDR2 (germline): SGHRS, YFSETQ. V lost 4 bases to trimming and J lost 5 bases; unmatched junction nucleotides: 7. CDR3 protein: CASSVDRAGTEAFF. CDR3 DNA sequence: TGCGCCAGCAGCGTGGACAGGGCGGGAACTGAAGCTTTCTTT.

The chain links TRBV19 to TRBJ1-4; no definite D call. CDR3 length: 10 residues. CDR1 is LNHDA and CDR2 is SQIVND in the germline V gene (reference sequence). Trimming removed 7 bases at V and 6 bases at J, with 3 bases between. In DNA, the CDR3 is TGTGCCAGTAAGGATGAAAAACTGTTTTTT. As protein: CASKDEKLFF.

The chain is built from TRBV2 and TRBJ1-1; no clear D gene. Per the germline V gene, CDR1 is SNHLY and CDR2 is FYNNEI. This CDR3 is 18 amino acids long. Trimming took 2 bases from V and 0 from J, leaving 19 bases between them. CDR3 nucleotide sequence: TGTGCCAGCAGTGAATTGATGTTGGTGGCGGGCATGAACACTGAAGCTTTCTTT. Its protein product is CASSELMLVAGMNTEAFF.

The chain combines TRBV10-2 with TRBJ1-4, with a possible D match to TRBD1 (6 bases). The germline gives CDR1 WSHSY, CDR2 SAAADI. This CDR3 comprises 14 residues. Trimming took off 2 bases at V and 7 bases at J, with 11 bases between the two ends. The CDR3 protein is CASSEQGWAEKLFF. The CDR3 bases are TGCGCCAGCAGTGAGCAGGGGTGGGCTGAAAAACTGTTTTTT.

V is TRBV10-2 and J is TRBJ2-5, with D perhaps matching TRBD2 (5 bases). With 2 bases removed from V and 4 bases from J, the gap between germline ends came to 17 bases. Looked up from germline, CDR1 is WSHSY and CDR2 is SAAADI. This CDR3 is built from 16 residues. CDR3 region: CASSEPRTGIGETQYF. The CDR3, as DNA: TGCGCCAGCAGTGAGCCCCGAACGGGGATAGGAGAGACCCAGTACTTC.

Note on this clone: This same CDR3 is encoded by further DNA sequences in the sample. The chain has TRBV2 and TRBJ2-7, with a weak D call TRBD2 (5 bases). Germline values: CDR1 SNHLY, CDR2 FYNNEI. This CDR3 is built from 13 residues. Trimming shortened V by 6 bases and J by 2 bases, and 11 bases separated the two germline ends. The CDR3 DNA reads TGTGCCAGCAGCCGGACTTCCCCCTACGAGCAGTACGTC. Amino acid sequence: CASSRTSPYEQYV.

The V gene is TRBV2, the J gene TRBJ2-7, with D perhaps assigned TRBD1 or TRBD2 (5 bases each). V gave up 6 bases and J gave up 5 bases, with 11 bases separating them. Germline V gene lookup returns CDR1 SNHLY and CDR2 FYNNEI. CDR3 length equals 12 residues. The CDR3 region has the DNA TGTGCCAGCAGCCGGGACGGGGACGAGCAGTACTTC. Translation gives CASSRDGDEQYF.

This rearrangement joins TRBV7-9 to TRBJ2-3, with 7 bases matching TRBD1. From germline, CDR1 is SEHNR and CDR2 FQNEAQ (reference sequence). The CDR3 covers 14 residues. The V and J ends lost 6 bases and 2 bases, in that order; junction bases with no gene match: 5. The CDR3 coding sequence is TGTGCCAGCAGATGGGACAGATCCACAGATACGCAGTATTTT. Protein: CASRWDRSTDTQYF.

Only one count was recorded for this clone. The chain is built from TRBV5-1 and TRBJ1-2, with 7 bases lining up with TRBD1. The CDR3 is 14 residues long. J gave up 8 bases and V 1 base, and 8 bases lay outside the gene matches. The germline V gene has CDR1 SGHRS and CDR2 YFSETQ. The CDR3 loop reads CASSLTGAREGYTF. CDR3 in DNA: TGCGCCAGCAGCTTGACAGGGGCCAGAGAGGGCTACACCTTC.

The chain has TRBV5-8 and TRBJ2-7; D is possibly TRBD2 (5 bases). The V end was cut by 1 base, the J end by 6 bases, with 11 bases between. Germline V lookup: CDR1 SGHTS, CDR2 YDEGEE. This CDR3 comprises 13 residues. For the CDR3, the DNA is TGTGCCAGCAGCTTGCAGCGGATTAGCGAGCAGTACGTC. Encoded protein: CASSLQRISEQYV.

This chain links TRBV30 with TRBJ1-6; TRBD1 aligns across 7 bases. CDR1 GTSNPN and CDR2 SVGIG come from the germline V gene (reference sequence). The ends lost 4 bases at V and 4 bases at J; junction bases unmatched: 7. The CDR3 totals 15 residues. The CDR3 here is CAWTRGRRYNSPLHF. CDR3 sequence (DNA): TGTGCCTGGACAAGGGGGCGAAGATATAATTCACCCCTCCACTTT.

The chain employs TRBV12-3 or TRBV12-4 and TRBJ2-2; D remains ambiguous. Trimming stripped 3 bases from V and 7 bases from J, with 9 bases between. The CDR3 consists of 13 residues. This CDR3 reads CASSFGVVGELFF. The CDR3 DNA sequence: TGTGCCAGCAGTTTTGGGGTTGTCGGGGAGCTGTTTTTT.

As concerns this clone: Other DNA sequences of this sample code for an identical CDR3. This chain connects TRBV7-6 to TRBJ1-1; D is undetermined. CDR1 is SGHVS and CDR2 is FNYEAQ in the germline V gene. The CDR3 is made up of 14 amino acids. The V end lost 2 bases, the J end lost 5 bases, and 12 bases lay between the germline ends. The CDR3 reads CASSLSRGKTEAFF. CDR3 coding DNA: TGTGCCAGCAGCTTAAGTCGAGGGAAGACTGAAGCTTTCTTT.

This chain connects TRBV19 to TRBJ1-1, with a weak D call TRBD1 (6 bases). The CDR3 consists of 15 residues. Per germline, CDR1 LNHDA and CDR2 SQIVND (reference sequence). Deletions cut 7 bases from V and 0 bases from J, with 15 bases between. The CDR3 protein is CASTDGGALNTEAFF. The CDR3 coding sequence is TGTGCCAGTACCGATGGGGGGGCCCTGAACACTGAAGCTTTCTTT.

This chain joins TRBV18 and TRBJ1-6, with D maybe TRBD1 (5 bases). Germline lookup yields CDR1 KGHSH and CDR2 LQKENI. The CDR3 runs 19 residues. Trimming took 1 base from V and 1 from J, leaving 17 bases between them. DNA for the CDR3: TGTGCCAGCTCACCACTCCGGCAGGGAAGGTTATCCTATAATTCACCCCTCCACTTT. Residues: CASSPLRQGRLSYNSPLHF.